These 15 T cell receptor beta chains share one sample of origin, sequenced in a study of blood T cell repertoires in COVID-19. The protocol was immunoSEQ multiplex PCR, while the TCRdb copy is restricted to in-frame clones and leaves out a portion. The sample lists around 140,000 clones, roughly 88% occurring once. What was sequenced was PBMCs or T cells enriched from blood (not recorded which). These receptors were taken from a man in his forties or fifties who had recovered from COVID-19.

The chain uses TRBV7-8 and TRBJ1-1, with 7 bases aligning to TRBD1. CDR1 SGHVS and CDR2 FQNEAQ come from the germline V gene. CDR3 length equals 12 residues. With 4 bases clipped from V and 7 bases from J, the junction kept 3 bases outside the gene matches. The CDR3 DNA reads TGTGCCAGCAGCTCGACAGGGAATGAAGCTTTCTTT. Translated, it gives CASSSTGNEAFF.

The chain employs TRBV5-4 and TRBJ2-5; 16 bases align to TRBD2. Germline CDR1 and CDR2: SGHNT and YYREEE (reference sequence). The CDR3 runs 17 residues. With V trimmed by 6 bases and J by 4 bases, 9 bases remained unmatched. CDR3 sequence (DNA): TGTGCCAGCACCCTAGGGGGACTAGCGGGAGGGGGAGAGACCCAGTACTTC. Amino acids: CASTLGGLAGGGETQYF.

The chain uses TRBV27 and TRBJ2-7; 11 nucleotides match TRBD2. Per germline, CDR1 MNHEY and CDR2 SMNVEV (reference sequence). After removal of 4 bases from V and 1 base from J, the junction contained 9 bases not matched to a gene. The CDR3 consists of 17 residues. CDR3 DNA: TGTGCCAGCAGTTCACCCCTTTTAGCGGGAGGGTCCTACGAGCAGTACTTC. As protein: CASSSPLLAGGSYEQYF.

The chain employs TRBV28 and TRBJ1-2; no clear D gene. The CDR3 spans 11 residues. Germline CDR1 MDHEN, CDR2 SYDVKM. Trimming left V 8 bases short and J 0 bases short, with 4 bases between. The CDR3: CASRANYGYTF. CDR3 sequence (DNA): TGTGCCAGCCGGGCTAACTATGGCTACACCTTC.

The gene calls are TRBV7-8 and TRBJ2-3; 7 positions agree with TRBD2. The CDR3 has 16 amino acids. The V segment lost 3 bases and the J segment 4 bases; nucleotides outside the gene matches: 10. Germline V gene sequence: CDR1 SGHVS, CDR2 FQNEAQ. CDR3 sequence: CASSFWREGFPDTQYF. Here the CDR3 DNA reads TGTGCCAGCAGCTTTTGGAGGGAGGGCTTCCCAGATACGCAGTATTTT.

J is TRBJ1-4 and V is TRBV7-2; 7 nucleotides align to TRBD1. The CDR3 loop spans 14 amino acids. J was trimmed by 6 bases and V by 5 bases; bases with no gene match: 6. The germline CDR1 and CDR2 sequences are SGHTA and FQGNSA. The CDR3 sequence: CASSADRRDEKLFF. CDR3 sequence (DNA): TGTGCCAGCAGCGCGGACAGGAGAGATGAAAAACTGTTTTTT.

The CDR3, as DNA: TGCGCCAGCAGCTACGGACAGGCCACAGATACGCAGTATTTT. It translates to CASSYGQATDTQYF. V usage is TRBV5-1 and J usage is TRBJ2-3; 7 nucleotides agree with TRBD1. The V gene end was trimmed by 3 bases and the J gene end by 2 bases; junction bases not matched to a gene: 3. The germline CDR1 and CDR2 sequences are SGHRS and YFSETQ. The length of the CDR3 is 14 residues.

This chain links TRBV4-3 with TRBJ1-2, with TRBD1 matching 8 bases. Germline-derived CDR1 and CDR2 are LGHNA and YSLEER. There are 14 residues in the CDR3. Trimming took 4 bases from V and 7 from J; bases not matched to a gene: 8. In nucleotides, the CDR3 is TGCGCCAGCAGCCTAGGGACAGGTGATTTTGGCTACACCTTC. Residues: CASSLGTGDFGYTF.

The CDR3 here is CASSPSGTGRIYGYTF. The CDR3 DNA follows: TGTGCCAGCAGCCCGTCAGGGACAGGTCGTATATATGGCTACACCTTC. This sequence joins TRBV14 and TRBJ1-2; TRBD1 agrees at 8 bases. The trim removed 4 bases at V and 5 bases at J, leaving 12 bases unmatched. CDR3 length: 16 amino acids. Germline V gives CDR1 SGHDN, CDR2 FVKESK.

This chain joins TRBV28 and TRBJ2-1; TRBD1 agrees at 10 bases. The CDR3 loop spans 14 amino acids. V dropped 6 bases and J dropped 8; count of bases not matched to a gene: 7. The V gene's germline CDR1 is MDHEN and CDR2 SYDVKM. CDR3 nucleotides: TGTGCCAGCAGGGGACAGGGGTTTCGGGATGAGCAGTTCTTC. Protein product: CASRGQGFRDEQFF.

This clone was detected a few times. The gene calls are TRBV11-1 and TRBJ1-3, with D unresolved. The V gene's germline CDR1 is SGHAT and CDR2 FQDESV (reference sequence). The CDR3 spans 14 residues. The germline V and J ends were trimmed by 0 bases and 1 base, with 4 bases remaining between them. CDR3: CASSLAASGNTIYF. CDR3 nucleotide sequence: TGTGCCAGCAGCTTAGCGGCATCTGGAAACACCATATATTTT.

The chain links TRBV18 to TRBJ1-3, with TRBD1 identical over 8 bases. The V gene's germline CDR1 is KGHSH and CDR2 LQKENI. The CDR3 extends over 16 amino acids. After removal of 3 bases from V and 3 bases from J, the junction contained 7 bases not matched to a gene. The CDR3 DNA is TGTGCCAGCTCACCGACGACAGGGGTACGTGGAAACACCATATATTTT. Amino acid sequence: CASSPTTGVRGNTIYF. The full variable domain, rest sourced from reference TRBV18 and TRBJ1-3, is NAGVMQNPRHLVRRRGQEARLRCSPMKGHSHVYWYRQLPEEGLKFMVYLQKENIIDESGMPKERFSAEFPKEGPSILRIQQVVRGDSAAYFCASSPTTGVRGNTIYFGEGSWLTVV.

The rearrangement joins TRBV5-1 to TRBJ2-3, with D possibly TRBD2 on 6 matching bases. V was shortened by 0 bases and J by 0 bases, with 11 bases between the two germline ends. The CDR3 consists of 16 residues. Germline V gene sequence: CDR1 SGHRS, CDR2 YFSETQ. This chain's CDR3 is CASSLVVSGSTDTQYF. CDR3 nucleotide sequence: TGCGCCAGCAGCTTGGTTGTCAGCGGGAGCACAGATACGCAGTATTTT.

A single count supports this clone. This chain connects TRBV9 to TRBJ2-3; no clear D gene. Per germline, CDR1 SGDLS and CDR2 YYNGEE. This CDR3 has 14 amino acids. Trimming removed 3 bases from V and 5 bases from J, with 13 bases in between. The CDR3 spells CASSGPLAGDTQYF. In DNA form, the CDR3 reads TGTGCCAGCAGCGGACCCCTCGCAGGAGATACGCAGTATTTT. Full variable domain (missing parts from reference TRBV9 and TRBJ2-3): DSGVTQTPKHLITATGQRVTLRCSPRSGDLSVYWYQQSLDQGLQFLIQYYNGEERAKGNILERFSAQQFPDLHSELNLSSLELGDSALYFCASSGPLAGDTQYFGPGTRLTVL.

The rearrangement joins TRBV2 to TRBJ2-2; 12 bases agree with TRBD2. V lost 4 bases, J lost 4 bases, and 4 bases stayed unmatched. Germline V CDR1 and CDR2: SNHLY, FYNNEI. This CDR3 has 16 residues. CDR3 DNA sequence: TGTGCCAGCAGTGCAGGACTAGCGGGACCCACCGGGGAGCTGTTTTTT. Its protein product is CASSAGLAGPTGELFF.